The rows below give T cell receptor beta chains drawn from one sample of a study of patients and donors after allogeneic stem cell transplantation. Each CDR3 protein gets one entry after TCRdb re-called the RT-PCR reads with MiXCR. In the table there are approximately 170,000 distinct CDR3 sequences, nearly 25% of which are singletons. Sequenced: blood, either unsorted or a sorted T cell fraction (not recorded which). Source of these receptors: a human donor who was either an allogeneic HSCT recipient or a stem cell or donor lymphocyte infusion donor (not recorded which). It is not recorded whose cells these are; they may come from a transplant donor. CDR3s leave out the opening cysteine and the closing phenylalanine or tryptophan. Size tells how often a clone was seen (once, few, many) or the class of an expanded clone, and some rows leave it out.

clone_size v_call cdr3_aa
once TRBV4-1 ASSQGGLAGETQY
NA TRBV20-1 SASLDISSYNEQF
NA TRBV6-2/TRBV6-3 ASSYLREGGNTGELF
NA TRBV27 ASSFLKVGANYEQY
NA TRBV11-2 ASSRWRGVQETQY
few TRBV6-6 ATGNFGGSNTEAF
NA TRBV9 ASSVVPTGELF
NA TRBV20-1 SARVSQGTGELF
few TRBV10-3 AISTPGQGEDEAF
many TRBV3-1 ASSQWVSVSGYT